The sequence of this T cell receptor (beta chain) was determined in a study of regulatory T cells in long-lasting Graves disease (dated by TCRdb to about 2021). The study in broad terms: Patients with newly diagnosed Graves' disease had been on antithyroid drugs for under 3 months. Patients with persistent Graves' disease were compared with patients with newly diagnosed Graves' disease using TCR sequencing and RNA sequencing of peripheral blood. The study was conducted in China and was registered as a clinical trial. TCR sequencing covered approximately 13 persistent and approximately 20 newly diagnosed Graves' disease patients, about 35 samples in total.

A remark on this clonotype: Its antigen target is currently unknown. No base quality values were provided; no much bigger clone lies one nucleotide off.

Findings and caveats that apply to the study as a whole: Sequencing and analysis were limited to the TCR beta chain. Patients with persistent disease shared more public clonotypes (about 3,000) than newly diagnosed patients did (more than 900). Peripheral blood alone was examined, since thyroid tissue, which constituted the primary lesion, could not be accessed. Persistent Graves' disease patients showed lower TCR Shannon entropy and fewer highly expanded clones than newly diagnosed patients, suggesting clonal expansion. TRBV28, TRBJ1-2 and TRBJ2-5 were preferentially used in persistent disease, while TRBV20-1 and TRBJ2-1 were favored in newly diagnosed disease. The authors acknowledged the small sample size as a limitation that may reduce accuracy.

Reading the label with the study, this specimen's time point is: newly diagnosed GD, antithyroid drugs for less than 3 months. For both TCR sequencing and RNA sequencing, RNA was extracted from PBMCs in TRIzol. Graves' disease was diagnosed according to American Thyroid Association guidelines. The patients came from an endocrinology department in Xi'an, China. From each patient, about 8.9 milliliters of peripheral blood was collected into an EDTA anticoagulant tube. Ficoll Paque Plus density gradient separation was used to isolate PBMCs, and no further T cell sorting was performed. RNA quality was checked with an Agilent 2100 Bioanalyzer and agarose gel, and concentration with a NanoDrop 2000. V is pruned by 2 bases and J by 5 bases, leaving 12 bases of the junction without a gene match. From the cysteine through the phenylalanine, the CDR3 covers 17 amino acids. CDR3 DNA is the only sequence kept; it has 51 bases, read in frame from the first base.

Library preparation employed multiplex PCR. TCRdb records Illumina HiSeq 4000 as the sequencer. CDR3 regions were amplified by Arm-PCR with iRepertoire HTBI primers to construct TCR beta libraries. PCR products were gel purified before sequencing. The paper's processing steps were these. A total of under 80 TRBV and 14 TRBJ segments were identified across samples and were used for gene usage analysis of CDR3 amino acid clonotypes. COPE and FqMerger were used to merge the filtered high-quality paired reads into contigs. Contigs were aligned with BLAST to IMGT TRBV, TRBD and TRBJ reference genes, and CDR3 was defined per IMGT. Any clonotype with a frequency above 0.1% was counted as a highly expanded clone. Shannon entropy was used to measure repertoire diversity, and the Gini coefficient was used to measure V-J evenness. A clonotype was considered public if more than one individual shared it. TCRdb passed the public sequencing reads through fastp at Q25 and MiXCR, retaining productive beta sequences. Rows merge per CDR3 protein into single entries with the most common DNA and genes. What appears here as the V and J calls and clone size reflects TCRdb's work, not the paper's. For this sample the table gives 200,000 to 250,000 distinct CDR3 sequences, of which 20% to 25% were detected only once. The ten largest clonotypes hold 14% of the sample.

The source of this sequence is a female donor with Graves disease. Recombination joined TRBV12-3 or TRBV12-4 with TRBJ2-3, with 8 central nucleotides matching TRBD2. This specimen consisted of peripheral blood mononuclear cells (PBMCs), obtained at new diagnosis, from a patient treated with antithyroid drugs. The nucleotide sequence is given as TGTGCCAGCAGTTTACGTCGCCCCGGGGGGGCCGGAGATACGCAGTATTTT. The resulting protein is CASSLRRPGGAGDTQYF.